The following is a TCR beta chain sequence with its context. The antigen remains unidentified. Germline lookup yields CDR1 MNHNS and CDR2 SASEGT. The CDR3 totals 17 residues. Trimming cost V 2 bases and J 3 bases, with 20 bases left between them. This specimen comes from a study of TIL therapy for anti-PD-1-resistant metastatic lung cancer. The overall study: Tumor harvest preceded PD-1/PD-L1 blockade, followed by nivolumab treatment. A few tumors were EGFR-mutant and two were ALK-rearranged.

This was the immunoSEQ v3 assay. TCRdb's table, derived via immunoSEQ multiplex PCR, lists solely in-frame clones and lacks some. Among 25,000 to 40,000 clones listed, about 80% were seen once. Points from the study as a whole: Patients were highly selected, enriched for treatment-naive, never-smoker and oncogene-addicted cases.

Documented time point: pre-treatment sample, taken before nivolumab and TIL therapy. Stage 4 NSCLC adults joined between late 2017 and 2020. V and J are TRBV6-1 and TRBJ2-7; D tentatively reads TRBD1 or TRBD2 (6 bases each). The specimen was blood, collected at baseline. This sequence was found in a woman aged 30 to 85 with non-small cell lung cancer. CDR3 nucleotides: TGTGCCAGCAGTGAAAGCGGGCAGGGGCACGGGGTCTACGAGCAGTACTTC. This gives the protein CASSESGQGHGVYEQYF.